Following are 7 T cell receptor beta chains from one sample sequenced in a study of long-term antiretroviral therapy in people with HIV (dated by TCRdb to 2022 to 2024). The immunoSEQ hsTCRB v3.0 assay was used at survey level resolution for TRB variable region sequencing. As stored in TCRdb, this immuneACCESS dataset retains in-frame rearrangements with V and J assigned. A fraction of the clones does not appear; measured against another copy, unresolved V genes explain less than half of the discrepancy, and the remainder lacks a known reason. This sample gives just under 35,000 clones in total; approximately 84% of them show up just once. The ten largest account for approximately 5% of the sample. The specimen was unsorted PBMCs, collected roughly 2.9 years before starting antiretroviral therapy. The receptors derive from a woman between 25 and 40 years old with HIV.

The chain couples TRBV15 to TRBJ2-3; no reliable D call. Germline lookup yields CDR1 LNHNV and CDR2 YYDKDF (reference sequence). This CDR3 is built from 15 residues. Trimming pared 5 bases from V and 0 bases from J, leaving 12 bases between. CDR3 amino acids: CATSAFSVSTDTQYF. The CDR3 DNA sequence: TGTGCCACCAGCGCATTCTCGGTGAGCACAGATACGCAGTATTTT.

The chain carries TRBV5-1 and TRBJ2-3, with D possibly being TRBD1 or TRBD2 (5 bases each). From germline, CDR1 is SGHRS and CDR2 YFSETQ. This CDR3 contains 16 residues. Trimming pared 3 bases from V and 5 bases from J, leaving 19 bases between. The CDR3 loop reads CASSSEGTLTGDTQYF. CDR3 DNA sequence: TGCGCCAGCAGCTCGGAAGGGACCCTCACCGGAGATACGCAGTATTTT.

This chain links TRBV7-2 with TRBJ2-2, with a tentative D call TRBD2 (6 bases). This CDR3 has 15 amino acids. Deletions cut 6 bases from V and 1 base from J, with 12 bases between. Germline V gives CDR1 SGHTA, CDR2 FQGNSA. CDR3 amino acids: CASSPLGGNTGELFF. As DNA, the CDR3 is TGTGCCAGCAGTCCTTTGGGGGGGAACACCGGGGAGCTGTTTTTT.

The chain joins TRBV6-6 to TRBJ2-1, with 7 bases that match TRBD1. J lost 5 bases, V lost 6 bases, and 10 bases had no gene match. CDR3 size: 15 residues. Per the germline V gene, CDR1 is MNHNY and CDR2 is SVGAGI (reference sequence). The CDR3: CASSQPQGVDNEQFF. The CDR3 DNA reads as TGTGCCAGCAGCCAACCCCAGGGGGTCGACAATGAGCAGTTCTTC.

This clone came up a few times. The chain carries TRBV4-1 and TRBJ1-2; 7 nucleotides align to TRBD1. The germline CDR1 and CDR2 sequences are MGHRA and YSYEKL. The CDR3 consists of 15 residues. V trimming: 0 bases; J trimming: 1 base; junction bases outside the gene matches: 2. CDR3 region: CASSQEQGINYGYTF. CDR3 DNA sequence: TGCGCCAGCAGCCAAGAACAGGGGATTAACTATGGCTACACCTTC.

The rearrangement joins TRBV10-3 to TRBJ1-1; weak D call: TRBD1 (5 bases). This CDR3 comprises 16 residues. V dropped 1 base and J dropped 4 bases, with 16 bases sitting between them. Per germline, CDR1 ENHRY and CDR2 SYGVKD. CDR3 loop: CAISEWGGESGTEAFF. The CDR3 DNA reads TGTGCCATCAGTGAGTGGGGCGGGGAAAGTGGCACTGAAGCTTTCTTT.

V usage is TRBV10-2 and J usage is TRBJ2-1; 9 bases align to TRBD2. V was clipped by 6 bases and J by 10 bases; unmatched bases: 13. CDR1 is WSHSY, CDR2 SAAADI, per germline. The CDR3 is 15 amino acids. The CDR3 DNA reads as TGCGCCAGCAGCCCTGCGGGGGGGGTTGGAGGAGAGCAGTTCTTC. Protein product: CASSPAGGVGGEQFF.